This TCR beta chain was sequenced for a study of shared clonotypes between healthy human individuals (dated by TCRdb to the early 2020s). Some background on the complete study: Two women and three men aged 18 to 49 years were included in the cohort. For each donor, CD4 naive and CD4 memory were each run on three plates, CD8 naive on two plates, and CD8 memory on one plate. To estimate repertoire size and how much clonotype sharing occurs between individuals, the study deeply sequenced the blood TCR repertoires of about five healthy adults. Different laboratories and diverse techniques were used to prepare libraries and sequence TCR repertoires, to increase sequencing depth and limit assay-specific biases. Between about 0.9 and 10 billion PBMCs per donor were obtained by leukapheresis.

In regard to this clone: Its antigen is unknown. Within one base of it there is no much larger clone, and no base qualities were kept. Distinct nucleotide sequences in the sample also encode this CDR3.

From its cysteine to its phenylalanine, the CDR3 spans 15 amino acids. Only the CDR3 portion is preserved as DNA: 45 bases, with reading frame beginning at the first base. The germline V gene yields MGHRA for CDR1 and YSYEKL for CDR2. Compared with germline, V lacks 1 base and J lacks 4 bases; bases without a gene match: 3. What the research found in general, with its limitations: Even with the large sequencing depth, rarefaction of the sorted-subset datasets indicated that sequencing was incomplete. Because the study included only a small number of donors, the genetic and exposure-history diversity represented was limited. Pairwise subsampling led to the expectation that sequencing depth would affect the degree of clonotype sharing among donors. Estimated clonotype richness was generally larger for naive than for memory subsets. Approximately 5% of naive CD4, 3.5% of naive CD8, 2.3% of memory CD4, and 0.4% of memory CD8 clonotypes were shared across several donors. Higher generation probabilities were observed for clonotypes shared by all four sorted-subset donors than for non-shared clonotypes. Sampling was restricted to blood, and TCR repertoires in tissues likely differ from the TCR repertoires found in blood.

TCR CDR3 regions were amplified from genomic DNA by multiplex PCR using the deep immunoSEQ assay. Extracted genomic DNA from each cell subset was spread evenly across all wells of several immunoSEQ 96-well plates, with each plate serving as a replicate. For sorted subsets, each replicate PCR was loaded with around 200 ng genomic DNA, equivalent to 30,000 or so T cell genomes. The purified libraries were quantified using a Qubit 3.0 fluorometer, sized with a Bioanalyzer 2100, and then quantified again using the KAPA Library Quantification kit. Every immunoSEQ 96-well plate was sequenced on a dedicated single-read 150-cycle Illumina NextSeq 550 flow cell. Turning to the authors' computational methods: Because the immunoSEQ output included only junctional sequences and no quality scores, the filtering could not be the same as the filtering used for full-length reads. Sequences were annotated with PyIR, a Python wrapper for IgBLAST v1.9, and V/J genes and CDR3 were assigned using IMGT germline references. Reads were removed for weak V/J assignments (E-value above 1e-6), missing CDR3, stop codons, out-of-frame junctions, or ambiguous translated residues. V3J clonotypes were defined as sequences sharing the same inferred V gene, J gene, and CDR3 amino acid sequence. Percentage overlap between repertoires was calculated by dividing the number of shared unique clonotypes by the size of the smaller repertoire. RTK rarefaction, the Chao1 estimator, and Recon v2.1 estimates of unobserved clonotypes were used to assess repertoire richness. Generation probabilities were computed with OLGA for all TCRbeta clonotypes obtained by the gDNA method from several donors. The immuneACCESS repertoire file appears here via TCRdb, limited to in-frame rearrangements. These files lack a portion of the clones; in checked studies, under half of the deficit traces to unresolved V genes, and the cause of the others is not known. That table gives V, J and clone size, and the DNA gave D and trimming. This sample has approximately 650,000 clones in its table, and roughly 95% of those were observed once. Roughly 0.1% of the sample goes to the ten largest clones.

CD8 naive samples were obtained by positive selection for CCR7 among CD45RO-negative cells, yielding a CD45RA+CCR7+ population from which TemRA cells were excluded. The donors were healthy, HIV-negative adults with no recently reported acute infections or vaccinations. Every donor was a Caucasian adult living in Nashville, Tennessee, USA. Blood was obtained by leukapheresis, after which PBMCs were separated by Ficoll-Histopaque density gradient centrifugation and cryopreserved in liquid nitrogen vapor phase. Analytical flow cytometry was used to check the purity and quantity of each magnetically sorted T cell population. Genomic DNA was isolated from every sorted fraction and measured by UV absorbance on a Nanodrop 2000c.

The receptor chain draws on TRBV4-1 and TRBJ2-7, and 11 bases in between align with TRBD2. The TCR comes from a woman aged 25 to 39 in good health. The sequenced sample was naive CD8+ T cells sorted from blood. The sample's cell subset or site, from its label and the paper: CD45RA+CCR7+. CDR3 protein: CASSQGLAGGYEQYF. The DNA sequence is as follows: TGCGCCAGCAGCCAAGGGCTAGCGGGAGGTTACGAGCAGTACTTC.